A single sample is the source of the 3 T cell receptor beta chains below, sequenced in a study of response to subunit inactivated influenza vaccine. TCRdb used MiXCR to reprocess the RT-PCR reads, holding one entry per CDR3 protein. The sample shows 710,000 or so distinct CDR3 sequences, 15% to 19% of them seen only once. The source was PBMCs from blood, collected less than 13 days after vaccination. These receptors all come from a man between 50 and 59 years old who received an inactivated influenza vaccine.

This chain joins TRBV11-2 and TRBJ2-1; 11 positions agree with TRBD1. V trimming: 2 bases; J trimming: 8 bases; junction bases outside the gene matches: 8. The CDR3 totals 16 residues. Germline V gives CDR1 SGHAT, CDR2 FQNNGV. The CDR3 region has the DNA TGTGCCAGCAGCTTATATAGGACAGGGGGCGAAGATGAGCAGTTCTTC. This codes for CASSLYRTGGEDEQFF.

The chain links TRBV11-2 to TRBJ1-4, with D perhaps matching TRBD1 (5 bases). With 5 bases removed from V and 8 bases from J, the gap between germline ends came to 12 bases. Germline lookup yields CDR1 SGHAT and CDR2 FQNNGV. This CDR3 has 13 amino acids. The CDR3 DNA reads as TGTGCCAGCAGCATCAGCAGGGTAGAAAAACTGTTTTTT. Translation: CASSISRVEKLFF.

This clonotype was detected a few times. This chain joins TRBV12-3 or TRBV12-4 and TRBJ1-2; D is unclear. The CDR3 contains 15 residues. V lost 2 bases and J lost 8, with 18 bases in between. The CDR3 DNA sequence: TGTGCCAGCAGTTTAACGGAGGGAGGTTTAGGAGGCTACACCTTC. Its protein product is CASSLTEGGLGGYTF.